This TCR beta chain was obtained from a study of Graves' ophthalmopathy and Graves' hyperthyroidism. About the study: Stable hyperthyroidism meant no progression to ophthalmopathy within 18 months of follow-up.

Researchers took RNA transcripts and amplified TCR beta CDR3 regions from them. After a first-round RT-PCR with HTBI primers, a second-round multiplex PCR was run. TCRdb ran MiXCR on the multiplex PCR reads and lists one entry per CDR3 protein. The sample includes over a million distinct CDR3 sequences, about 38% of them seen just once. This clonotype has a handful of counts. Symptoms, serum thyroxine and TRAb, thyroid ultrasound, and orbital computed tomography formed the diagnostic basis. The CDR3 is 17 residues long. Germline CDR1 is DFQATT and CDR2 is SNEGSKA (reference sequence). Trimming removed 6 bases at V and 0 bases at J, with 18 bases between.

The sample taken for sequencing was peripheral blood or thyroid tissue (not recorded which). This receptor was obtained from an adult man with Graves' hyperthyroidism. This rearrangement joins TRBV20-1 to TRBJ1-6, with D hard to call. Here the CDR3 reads CSAQTLQESSYNSPLHF. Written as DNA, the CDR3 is TGCAGTGCCCAAACGTTGCAGGAGAGCTCCTATAATTCACCCCTCCACTTT.